The source of this T cell receptor (beta chain) is a study of T-cell memory formation after mild COVID-19. Study-level background: Across donors, TCR clusters were largely donor specific.

Study observations and caveats: Later expanders leaned CD4+, whereas day 15 to 85 contracting clones were balanced CD4/CD8.

This clonotype was seen only a few times. Antigen specificity is unknown. The length of the CDR3 is 15 residues. CDR1 SGHVS and CDR2 FNYEAQ come from the germline V gene. V lost 5 bases to trimming and J lost 9 bases, with 22 bases between them. TCRdb itself ran the 5' RACE reads through MiXCR, one entry per CDR3 protein. This table holds 300,000 to 350,000 distinct CDR3 sequences, 14% found once. Sequencing was carried out using PBMCs or a T cell subset sorted from them (not recorded which). The clonotype was recovered from a young man who had mild COVID-19 (a few samples of this study predate the infection). Cell type and time point are not known. The gene calls are TRBV7-6 and TRBJ2-5, with a weak D call TRBD2 (5 bases). CDR3 protein: CASSGSSARGGSQYF. The DNA of the CDR3 is TGTGCCAGCAGCGGCTCCTCAGCGCGCGGAGGTTCCCAGTACTTC. The whole variable domain, filled in from reference TRBV7-6 and TRBJ2-5, reads GAGVSQSPRYKVTKRGQDVALRCDPISGHVSLYWYRQALGQGPEFLTYFNYEAQQDKSGLPNDRFSAERPEGSISTLTIQRTEQRDSAMYRCASSGSSARGGSQYFGPGTRLLVL.